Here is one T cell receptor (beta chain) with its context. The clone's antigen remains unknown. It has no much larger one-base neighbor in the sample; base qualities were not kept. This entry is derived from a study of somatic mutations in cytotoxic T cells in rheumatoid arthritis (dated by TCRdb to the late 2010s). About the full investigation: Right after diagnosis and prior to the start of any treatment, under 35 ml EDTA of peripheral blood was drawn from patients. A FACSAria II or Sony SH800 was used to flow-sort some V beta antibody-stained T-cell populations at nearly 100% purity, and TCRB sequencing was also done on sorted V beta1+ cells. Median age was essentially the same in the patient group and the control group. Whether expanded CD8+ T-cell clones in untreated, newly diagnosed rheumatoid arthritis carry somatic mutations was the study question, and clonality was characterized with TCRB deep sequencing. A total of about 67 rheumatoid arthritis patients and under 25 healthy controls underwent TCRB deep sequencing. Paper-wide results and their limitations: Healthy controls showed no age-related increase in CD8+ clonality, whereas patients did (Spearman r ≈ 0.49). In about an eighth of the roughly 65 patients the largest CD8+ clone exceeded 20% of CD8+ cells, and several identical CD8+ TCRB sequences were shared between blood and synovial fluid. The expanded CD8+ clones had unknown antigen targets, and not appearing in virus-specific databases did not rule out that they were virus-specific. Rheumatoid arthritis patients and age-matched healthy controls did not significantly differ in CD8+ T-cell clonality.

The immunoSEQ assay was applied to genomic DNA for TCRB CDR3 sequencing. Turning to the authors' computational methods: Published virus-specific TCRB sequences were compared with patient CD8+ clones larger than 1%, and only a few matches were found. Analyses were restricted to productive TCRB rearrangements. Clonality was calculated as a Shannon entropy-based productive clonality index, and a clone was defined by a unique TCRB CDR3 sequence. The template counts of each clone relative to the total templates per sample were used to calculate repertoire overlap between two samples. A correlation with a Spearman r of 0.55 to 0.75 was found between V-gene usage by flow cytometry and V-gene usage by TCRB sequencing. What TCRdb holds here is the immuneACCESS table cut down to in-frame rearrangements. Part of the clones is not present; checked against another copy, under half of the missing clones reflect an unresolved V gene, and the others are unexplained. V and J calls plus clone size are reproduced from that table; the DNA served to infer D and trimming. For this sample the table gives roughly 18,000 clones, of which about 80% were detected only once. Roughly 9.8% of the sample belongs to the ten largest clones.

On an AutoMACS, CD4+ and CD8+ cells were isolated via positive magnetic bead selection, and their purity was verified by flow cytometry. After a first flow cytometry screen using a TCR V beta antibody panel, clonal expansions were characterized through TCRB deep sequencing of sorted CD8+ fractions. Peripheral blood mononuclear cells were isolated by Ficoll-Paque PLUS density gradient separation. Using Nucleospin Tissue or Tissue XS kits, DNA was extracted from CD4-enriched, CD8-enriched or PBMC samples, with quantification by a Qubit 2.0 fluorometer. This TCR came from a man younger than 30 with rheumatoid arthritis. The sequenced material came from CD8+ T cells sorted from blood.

The base sequence is TGTGCCAGCAGCCTGGGACATTTCTCTAGCACAGATACGCAGTATTTT. This is translated as CASSLGHFSSTDTQYF. The receptor chain draws on TRBV7-9 and TRBJ2-3; D gene: possibly TRBD1, on 6 matching bases. Including the terminal cysteine and phenylalanine, the CDR3 comprises 16 residues. CDR3 DNA only is kept here, 48 bases in frame from base 1. According to the germline V gene (reference sequence), CDR1 reads SEHNR and CDR2 reads FQNEAQ. V drops 5 bases and J drops 0 bases, leaving 15 bases in between.